This T cell receptor beta chain was identified in a study of T cells after yellow fever vaccination. The study's findings and limits: A large majority of primary-vaccination clones showed up again after the booster (around 96% CD4, 88% CD8). Though it reached lower strength, the secondary response hit its peak faster, day 5 versus 15. FACS-sorted repertoires might harbor abundant contaminating clonotypes from the bulk population.

The table lists this clonotype with a few counts. The antigen is unknown. TCR cDNA was made by 5'RACE template switching, adding a universal primer site and UMIs. Each CDR3 protein gets one entry after TCRdb re-called the 5' RACE reads with MiXCR. The sample has 200,000 to 300,000 distinct CDR3 sequences; approximately 6.7% are singletons. From germline, CDR1 is SQVTM and CDR2 ANQGSEA. CDR3 size: 13 residues. The V end lost 6 bases, the J end lost 12 bases, and 21 bases lay between the germline ends. V gene TRBV29-1 combines with J gene TRBJ2-4; maybe TRBD2 (7 bases). Specimen: CD4+ T cells sorted from PBMCs, collected on the day of the yellow fever booster vaccination. The clonotype was recovered from a man younger than 45 who received the YFV17D yellow fever vaccine. The CDR3 sequence is CSVGTGGANPQYF. CDR3 DNA: TGCAGCGTGGGGACGGGGGGCGCGAACCCTCAGTACTTC.